These 4 T cell receptor beta chains share one sample of origin, sequenced in a study of T cells in Graves' hyperthyroidism and ophthalmopathy. The investigators amplified TCR beta CDR3 regions from RNA transcripts. Using the HTBI primer set, a first-round RT-PCR was run on the TCR CDR3. TCRdb called the multiplex PCR reads again in MiXCR, with one record for every CDR3 protein. Counted here are around 600,000 distinct CDR3 sequences, about 15% occurring once; the ten biggest clones make up approximately 12%. Sequenced material: blood. These receptors all come from a woman aged 45-60 years with Graves' ophthalmopathy.

The rearrangement links TRBV5-1 to TRBJ1-2, with a possible D match to TRBD1 (6 bases). Germline CDR1 reads SGHRS; CDR2 reads YFSETQ. This CDR3 has 16 residues. The V gene lost 6 bases and the J gene lost 0 bases, with 18 bases spanning the gap. The CDR3 loop reads CASKAFPGQTNYGYTF. CDR3 nucleotide sequence: TGCGCCAGCAAGGCATTTCCGGGACAAACTAACTATGGCTACACCTTC.

This clonotype appeared many times. The J gene is TRBJ2-7, the V gene TRBV6-2 or TRBV6-3, with D tentatively TRBD2 (5 bases). Trimming removed 4 bases at V and 5 bases at J, with 18 bases between. Per germline, CDR1 MNHEY and CDR2 SVGEGT. This CDR3 is built from 15 residues. The CDR3 DNA reads TGTGCCAGCAGTTTAAAGGGCGTCGGGATCAACGAGCAGTACTTC. Its protein product is CASSLKGVGINEQYF.

V usage is TRBV19 and J usage is TRBJ1-1; TRBD1 might be the D (6 bases). Germline V gene data show CDR1 as LNHDA and CDR2 as SQIVND (reference sequence). The CDR3 consists of 14 residues. Trimming cost V 7 bases and J 1 base, with 13 bases left between them. CDR3 nucleotide sequence: TGTGCCAGTAACGACAGGATTCCGAACACTGAAGCTTTCTTT. Its protein is CASNDRIPNTEAFF.

J is TRBJ1-3 and V is TRBV3-1, with D perhaps matching TRBD1 (6 bases). The CDR3 runs to 15 residues. CDR1 and CDR2 from the germline V gene are LGHDT and YNNKEL (reference sequence). V was pared by 0 bases and J by 1 base, with 7 bases between. CDR3 sequence: CASSQDGTSGNTIYF. DNA for the CDR3: TGTGCCAGCAGCCAAGATGGGACATCTGGAAACACCATATATTTT.